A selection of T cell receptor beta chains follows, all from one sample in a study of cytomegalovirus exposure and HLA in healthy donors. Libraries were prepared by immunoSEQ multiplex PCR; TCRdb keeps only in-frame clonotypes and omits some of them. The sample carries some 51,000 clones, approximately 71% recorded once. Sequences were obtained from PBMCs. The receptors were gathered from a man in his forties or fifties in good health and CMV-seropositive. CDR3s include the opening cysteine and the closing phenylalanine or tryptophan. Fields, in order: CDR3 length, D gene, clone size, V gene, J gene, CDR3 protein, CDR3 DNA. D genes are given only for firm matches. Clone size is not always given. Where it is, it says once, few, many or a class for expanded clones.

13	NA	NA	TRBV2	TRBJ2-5	CASLQGPEETQYF	TGTGCCAGTCTCCAGGGTCCTGAAGAGACCCAGTACTTC
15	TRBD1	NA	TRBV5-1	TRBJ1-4	CASSLGQGADEKLFF	TGCGCCAGCAGCTTGGGGCAGGGGGCCGATGAAAAACTGTTTTTT
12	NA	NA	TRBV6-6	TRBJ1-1	CASNRITSEAFF	TGTGCCAGCAACAGAATAACATCGGAAGCTTTCTTT
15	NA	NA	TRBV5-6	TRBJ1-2	CASSPWTGSRYGYTF	TGTGCCAGCAGCCCATGGACGGGGTCGAGGTATGGCTACACCTTC
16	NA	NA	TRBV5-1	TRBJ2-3	CASSRLGLSSTDTQYF	TGCGCCAGCAGCCGCCTGGGGCTTTCTAGCACAGATACGCAGTATTTT
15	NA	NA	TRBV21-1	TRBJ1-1	CASSKDRAPNTEAFF	TGTGCCAGCAGCAAGGACAGGGCCCCGAACACTGAAGCTTTCTTT
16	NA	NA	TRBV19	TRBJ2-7	CASSLIDTGTANEQYF	TGTGCCAGTAGTCTCATCGACACCGGGACTGCAAACGAGCAGTACTTC
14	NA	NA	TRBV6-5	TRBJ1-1	CASRSTATSTEAFF	TGTGCCAGCAGATCGACAGCGACTAGCACTGAAGCTTTCTTT
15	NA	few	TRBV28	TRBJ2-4	CASSLVSAAKNIQYF	TGTGCCAGCAGTTTGGTTAGCGCCGCAAAAAACATTCAGTACTTC
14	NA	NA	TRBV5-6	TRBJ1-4	CASSFDRTNEKLFF	TGTGCCAGCAGCTTCGACAGGACGAATGAAAAACTGTTTTTT
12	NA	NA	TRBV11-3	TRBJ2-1	CASSLGRNEQFF	TGTGCCAGCAGCTTAGGGAGAAATGAGCAGTTCTTC
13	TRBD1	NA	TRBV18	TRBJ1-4	CATTGGMKEKLFF	TGTGCCACCACAGGGGGCATGAAGGAAAAACTGTTTTTT
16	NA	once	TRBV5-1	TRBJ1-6	CASSTGGGGRNSPLHF	TGCGCCAGCAGCACCGGGGGGGGAGGACGAAATTCACCCCTCCACTTT
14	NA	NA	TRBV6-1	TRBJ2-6	CASSELSGANVLTF	TGTGCCAGCAGTGAACTCTCTGGGGCCAACGTCCTGACTTTC
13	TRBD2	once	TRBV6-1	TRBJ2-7	CATSGLAGYEQYF	TGTGCCACCTCGGGACTAGCTGGCTACGAGCAGTACTTC
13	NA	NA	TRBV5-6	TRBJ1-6	CASSLEDSSPLHF	TGTGCCAGCAGCTTGGAGGACAGCTCACCCCTCCACTTT
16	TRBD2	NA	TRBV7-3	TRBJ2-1	CASSPSGSGGAEEQFF	TGTGCCAGCAGCCCGAGCGGTAGCGGGGGGGCCGAGGAGCAGTTCTTC
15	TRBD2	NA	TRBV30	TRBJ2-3	CAYASGGVPTDTQYF	TGTGCCTACGCCAGCGGGGGGGTCCCCACAGATACGCAGTATTTT
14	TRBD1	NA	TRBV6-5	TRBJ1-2	CASRRQGPPYGYTF	TGTGCCAGCAGAAGACAGGGGCCTCCCTATGGCTACACCTTC
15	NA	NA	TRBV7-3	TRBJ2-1	CASSALRTVINEQFF	TGTGCCAGCAGCGCCCTTCGGACTGTAATAAATGAGCAGTTCTTC
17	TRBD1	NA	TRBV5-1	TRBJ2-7	CASSLARGQGATGEQYF	TGCGCCAGCAGCTTGGCGAGGGGACAGGGGGCTACTGGGGAGCAGTACTTC
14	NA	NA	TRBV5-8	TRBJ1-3	CASSSGISGNTIYF	TGTGCCAGCAGCTCAGGGATCTCTGGAAACACCATATATTTT
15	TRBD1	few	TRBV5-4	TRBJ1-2	CASSREGQVNYGYTF	TGTGCCAGCAGCAGAGAGGGACAGGTGAACTATGGCTACACCTTC
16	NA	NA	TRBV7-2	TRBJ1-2	CASSLAGRGTNYGYTF	TGTGCCAGCAGCTTAGCCGGCAGGGGAACTAACTATGGCTACACCTTC
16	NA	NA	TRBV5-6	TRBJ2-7	CASSLNSLVGVSEQYF	TGTGCCAGCAGCTTGAATTCGTTAGTAGGGGTTTCTGAGCAGTACTTC
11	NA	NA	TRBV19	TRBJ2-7	CASQQGFEQYF	TGTGCCAGTCAACAGGGTTTCGAGCAGTACTTC
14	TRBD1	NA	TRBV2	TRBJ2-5	CASSRQGGRETQYF	TGTGCCAGCAGCAGACAGGGGGGGAGAGAGACCCAGTACTTC
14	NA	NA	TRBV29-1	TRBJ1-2	CSVGGKGVNYGYTF	TGCAGCGTGGGGGGGAAAGGGGTTAACTATGGCTACACCTTC
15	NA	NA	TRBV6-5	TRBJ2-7	CASSGSRSPTSEQYF	TGTGCCAGCAGTGGGTCGCGTTCCCCCACTAGTGAGCAGTACTTC
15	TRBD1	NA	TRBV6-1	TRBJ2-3	CASSHDRDLTDTQYF	TGTGCCAGCAGCCATGACAGGGATCTCACAGATACGCAGTATTTT
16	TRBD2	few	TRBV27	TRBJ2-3	CASSPTSGGVADTQYF	TGTGCCAGCAGTCCAACTAGCGGGGGGGTAGCAGATACGCAGTATTTT
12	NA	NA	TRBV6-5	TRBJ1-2	CASTRDFYGYTF	TGTGCCAGCACCAGGGACTTCTATGGCTACACCTTC
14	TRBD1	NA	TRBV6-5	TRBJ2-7	CASKRGQVTYEQYF	TGTGCCAGCAAGCGAGGACAGGTGACCTACGAGCAGTACTTC
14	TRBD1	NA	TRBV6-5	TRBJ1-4	CASRQGGNNEKLFF	TGTGCCAGCCGTCAGGGGGGTAATAATGAAAAACTGTTTTTT
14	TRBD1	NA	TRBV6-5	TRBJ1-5	CASSEQGANQPQHF	TGTGCCAGCAGTGAACAGGGGGCGAATCAGCCCCAGCATTTT
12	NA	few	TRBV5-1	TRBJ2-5	CASSSRAETQYF	TGCGCCAGCAGCTCCAGGGCCGAGACCCAGTACTTC
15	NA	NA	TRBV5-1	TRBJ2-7	CASSVDSNVVYEQYF	TGCGCCAGCAGCGTGGACTCAAACGTTGTCTACGAGCAGTACTTC